What follows is one T cell receptor (beta chain) and its context. What it recognizes is unknown. This CDR3 region has 14 residues. The J segment lost 4 bases and the V segment lost 3 bases, leaving 4 bases of the junction unmatched. Germline V CDR1 and CDR2: SQVTM, ANQGSEA. Using immunoSEQ multiplex PCR, the repertoire was profiled, and TCRdb retains in-frame clones only, with some absent. The sample lists about 100,000 clones; around 83% were seen once. This entry comes from a study of T cell responses to AZD1222 COVID-19 vaccine. Study-wide findings and caveats: Clonal diversity was possibly underestimated, and the donors were mostly white British, with more females. Vaccine-associated CD4 TCRs ranged over spike, dominating at 160-218 and 743-854.

This clonotype was sampled from an adult in good health. The starting material was peripheral blood, obtained on day 0 of AZD1222 vaccination. This sequence joins TRBV29-1 and TRBJ2-7, with 12 positions matching TRBD2. CDR3 region: CSVEKGTSGYEQYF. Here the CDR3 DNA reads TGCAGCGTTGAGAAGGGGACTAGCGGGTACGAGCAGTACTTC.